These 27 T cell receptor beta chains share one sample of origin, sequenced in a study of shared clonotypes between healthy human individuals (dated by TCRdb to about 2020). Preparation of the library involved the immunoSEQ multiplex PCR assay. This is the immuneACCESS table as TCRdb keeps it, with only in-frame sequences that have V and J called. A part of the clones is gone; compared with another copy, unresolved V genes explain less than half, and the rest is unexplained. Within this sample are approximately 500,000 clones, with almost 97% of them counted one time only. The ten largest clones represent roughly 0.06% of the sample. Sequenced material: naive CD4+ T cells sorted from blood. The sample's cell subset or site label, in plain terms: CD45RA+ positively selected. Receptor source: a woman aged 30 to 39 in good health.

The genes are TRBV7-2 and TRBJ2-1; D gene ambiguous. The CDR3 spans 15 residues. Germline V gene sequence: CDR1 SGHTA, CDR2 FQGNSA. V was trimmed by 1 base and J by 5 bases, leaving 12 bases between them. Here the CDR3 reads CASSLDFAGNNEQFF. The CDR3 bases are TGTGCCAGCAGCTTAGACTTCGCAGGCAACAATGAGCAGTTCTTC.

The chain uses TRBV19 and TRBJ2-1, with 8 bases fitting TRBD2. Germline values: CDR1 LNHDA, CDR2 SQIVND (reference sequence). The CDR3 has 17 amino acids. J lost 3 bases, V lost 3 bases, and 10 bases had no gene match. Here the CDR3 DNA reads TGTGCCAGTAGTATCCTCCGGGGGGGAGGGATCTACAATGAGCAGTTCTTC. Amino acids: CASSILRGGGIYNEQFF.

CDR3 in amino acids: CASSLGVYTDTQYF. CDR3 sequence (DNA): TGCGCCAGCAGCTTGGGCGTATACACAGATACGCAGTATTTT. The rearrangement uses TRBV5-1 and TRBJ2-3; no clear D gene. The germline gives CDR1 SGHRS, CDR2 YFSETQ. V lost 0 bases and J 2 bases, leaving 7 bases between the germline ends. The CDR3 has 14 residues.

The gene calls are TRBV30 and TRBJ2-7; the match to TRBD2 covers 13 bases. The CDR3 spans 14 residues. J lost 6 bases, V lost 1 base, and 3 bases had no gene match. The V gene's germline CDR1 is GTSNPN and CDR2 SVGIG (reference sequence). In DNA, the CDR3 is TGTGCCTGGAGTGCCGGGACTAGCGGGATCGAGCAGTACTTC. Amino acids: CAWSAGTSGIEQYF.

The chain links TRBV7-1 to TRBJ2-7; TRBD1 aligns across 12 bases. TRBV7-1 carries the ORF label, with uncertain function. The CDR3 length is 15 residues. With V trimmed by 4 bases and J by 3 bases, 4 bases remained unmatched. CDR3 protein: CASSLGQGAFYEQYF. DNA of the CDR3: TGTGCCAGCAGCTTGGGACAGGGGGCTTTCTACGAGCAGTACTTC.

The J gene is TRBJ1-6, the V gene TRBV7-9; D is unresolved. Between the trimmed V and J ends, which lost 1 base and 7 bases, there was a span of 8 bases. Germline V gives CDR1 SEHNR, CDR2 FQNEAQ (reference sequence). This CDR3 contains 14 residues. The CDR3 nucleotides read TGTGCCAGCAGCTTAGTCGGCAGGAATTCACCCCTCCACTTT. Translated: CASSLVGRNSPLHF.

The V call is TRBV19, the J call TRBJ2-6; D gene uncertain. CDR3 length: 17 residues. Germline CDR1 LNHDA, CDR2 SQIVND (reference sequence). Deletions cut 8 bases from V and 1 base from J, with 18 bases between. The CDR3 DNA reads TGTGCCAGTCGGGCCTTTGCCCGGGCATCTGGGGCCAACGTCCTGACTTTC. Translating gives CASRAFARASGANVLTF.

V is TRBV4-1 and J is TRBJ2-5; 8 bases line up with TRBD1. Per germline, CDR1 MGHRA and CDR2 YSYEKL. The CDR3 is 15 amino acids. V trimming: 0 bases; J trimming: 5 bases; junction bases outside the gene matches: 5. CDR3 region: CASSQDQGARETQYF. The CDR3 DNA is TGCGCCAGCAGCCAAGATCAGGGGGCTCGTGAGACCCAGTACTTC.

The chain joins TRBV27 to TRBJ2-3, with 10 nucleotides matching TRBD2. Trimming cost V 3 bases and J 3 bases; bases outside gene matches: 6. CDR3 size: 16 residues. Germline CDR1 reads MNHEY; CDR2 reads SMNVEV (reference sequence). CDR3 nucleotides: TGTGCCAGCAGTTTCCGGGCTAGCGGGAGTACAGATACGCAGTATTTT. This gives the protein CASSFRASGSTDTQYF.

The chain recombines TRBV11-3 with TRBJ2-3; D is perhaps TRBD2 (6 bases). Germline V CDR1 and CDR2: SGHNT, YENEEA. This CDR3 comprises 16 residues. V was cut by 5 bases and J by 0 bases, with 15 bases left in between. The DNA of the CDR3 is TGTGCCAGCAGCGCGGGACTCCAGTCGAGCACAGATACGCAGTATTTT. Translation gives CASSAGLQSSTDTQYF.

The gene calls are TRBV2 and TRBJ2-7; no clear D. The CDR3 consists of 13 residues. Per the germline V gene, CDR1 is SNHLY and CDR2 is FYNNEI. Trimming stripped 2 bases from V and 2 bases from J, with 7 bases between. CDR3 sequence reads: CASSETATYEQYF. The CDR3 nucleotides read TGTGCCAGCAGTGAAACGGCGACCTACGAGCAGTACTTC.

This chain joins TRBV19 and TRBJ2-2; 7 bases are shared with TRBD2. Germline V gene sequence: CDR1 LNHDA, CDR2 SQIVND (reference sequence). This CDR3 is built from 15 residues. Trimming at V came to 6 bases and at J to 6 bases, leaving 10 bases not matched to a gene. DNA of the CDR3: TGTGCCAGTAGCCCACTATTAACTAGCGCCGGGGAGCTGTTTTTT. Translating gives CASSPLLTSAGELFF. Using reference TRBV19 and TRBJ2-2 for the parts outside the CDR3, the full variable domain is DGGITQSPKYLFRKEGQNVTLSCEQNLNHDAMYWYRQDPGQGLRLIYYSQIVNDFQKGDIAEGYSVSREKKESFPLTVTSAQKNPTAFYLCASSPLLTSAGELFFGEGSRLTVL.

This clone was found a few times. The sample carries other DNA sequences with the same CDR3. The chain recombines TRBV28 with TRBJ1-5; no clear D gene. V dropped 5 bases and J dropped 5 bases, with 13 bases sitting between them. This CDR3 comprises 14 residues. The germline gives CDR1 MDHEN, CDR2 SYDVKM. The chain's CDR3 is CASSDGTVDQPQHF. The CDR3 bases are TGTGCCAGCAGTGACGGAACAGTTGATCAGCCCCAGCATTTT.

The rearrangement joins TRBV11-2 to TRBJ2-1; the D gene could be TRBD1 or TRBD2 (5 bases each). CDR1 is SGHAT, CDR2 FQNNGV, per germline. Trimming cost V 5 bases and J 5 bases, with 16 bases left between them. The CDR3 runs to 15 residues. CDR3 bases: TGTGCCAGCAGCATCGTGGGGGAGAAGGACAATGAGCAGTTCTTC. Translated: CASSIVGEKDNEQFF.

This rearrangement joins TRBV5-4 to TRBJ2-5, with 9 bases aligning to TRBD1. V lost 4 bases, J lost 5 bases, and 6 bases stayed unmatched. The CDR3 is 14 residues long. Per the germline V gene, CDR1 is SGHNT and CDR2 is YYREEE (reference sequence). This CDR3 is CASSTQGAGETQYF. For the CDR3, the DNA is TGTGCCAGCAGCACACAGGGGGCTGGGGAGACCCAGTACTTC.

The chain joins TRBV5-1 to TRBJ2-2; 10 bases line up with TRBD1. V lost 6 bases to trimming and J lost 1 base; unmatched junction nucleotides: 6. CDR3 length: 16 amino acids. CDR1 SGHRS and CDR2 YFSETQ come from the germline V gene. The CDR3 DNA sequence: TGCGCCAGCAATCGACAGGGGGCGCTGAACACCGGGGAGCTGTTTTTT. Translating it yields CASNRQGALNTGELFF.

This chain joins TRBV5-1 and TRBJ2-3; D is perhaps TRBD2 (6 bases). Germline-derived CDR1 and CDR2 are SGHRS and YFSETQ. The CDR3 is 14 residues long. V was trimmed by 4 bases and J by 2 bases, leaving 11 bases between them. The DNA for the CDR3 is TGCGCCAGCAGCACATCTAGCGCCACAGATACGCAGTATTTT. Translating it yields CASSTSSATDTQYF. Together with reference TRBV5-1 and TRBJ2-3, the CDR3 gives the full variable domain: KAGVTQTPRYLIKTRGQQVTLSCSPISGHRSVSWYQQTPGQGLQFLFEYFSETQRNKGNFPGRFSGRQFSNSRSEMNVSTLELGDSALYLCASSTSSATDTQYFGPGTRLTVL.

This clone was detected only once. The chain joins TRBV28 to TRBJ2-1, with D perhaps TRBD2 (5 bases). Deletions cut 4 bases from V and 8 bases from J, with 18 bases between. The CDR3 has 15 amino acids. Germline-derived CDR1 and CDR2 are MDHEN and SYDVKM. The CDR3 nucleotides are TGTGCCAGCAGTTCGGGGTCGCTACCCGTGGATGAGCAGTTCTTC. The encoded protein is CASSSGSLPVDEQFF.

The V call is TRBV29-1, the J call TRBJ2-3; D perhaps matches TRBD2 (7 bases). V shed 4 bases and J shed 2 bases, with 13 bases lying between them. The CDR3 totals 14 residues. CDR1 and CDR2 (germline): SQVTM, ANQGSEA. CDR3 amino acids: CSVVWGGLTDTQYF. CDR3 nucleotides: TGCAGCGTTGTTTGGGGGGGCCTCACAGATACGCAGTATTTT.

The chain uses TRBV7-2 and TRBJ2-5; 10 positions match TRBD2. The CDR3 runs 18 residues. The V gene end was trimmed by 0 bases and the J gene end by 0 bases; junction bases not matched to a gene: 7. Germline loops: CDR1 SGHTA, CDR2 FQGNSA. In DNA form, the CDR3 reads TGTGCCAGCAGCTTAGCGGCTAGCGGGGGCCCGTACCAAGAGACCCAGTACTTC. It is translated as CASSLAASGGPYQETQYF.

This clone was detected only once. Other DNA sequences within the sample encode an identical CDR3. The chain is built from TRBV7-3 and TRBJ2-1; D is ambiguous. Germline V gene lookup returns CDR1 SGHTA and CDR2 FQGTGA. V was shortened by 1 base and J by 0 bases, with 1 base between the two germline ends. This CDR3 comprises 13 residues. The CDR3 DNA reads as TGTGCCAGCAGCTTAAACTCCTACAATGAGCAGTTCTTC. Amino acids: CASSLNSYNEQFF.

The gene calls are TRBV7-6 and TRBJ2-7; no clear D. The germline V gene has CDR1 SGHVS and CDR2 FNYEAQ. V lost 3 bases and J 6 bases, leaving 6 bases between the germline ends. The CDR3 covers 11 residues. This CDR3 is CASSFLTEQYF. CDR3 nucleotides: TGTGCCAGCAGCTTTTTGACCGAGCAGTACTTC.

Turning to this clone: The same CDR3 arises from other DNA sequences in this sample as well. DNA for the CDR3: TGTGCCACCAGCAGAGATCGGAGCTACGAGCAGTACTTC. Protein product: CATSRDRSYEQYF. This sequence joins TRBV15 and TRBJ2-7; D remains unclear. V was shortened by 0 bases and J by 3 bases, with 6 bases between the two germline ends. Germline CDR1 and CDR2: LNHNV and YYDKDF (reference sequence). The CDR3 is 13 amino acids.

The gene calls are TRBV7-2 and TRBJ2-1, with D perhaps matching TRBD2 (6 bases). With 0 bases removed from V and 5 bases from J, the gap between germline ends came to 8 bases. This CDR3 comprises 14 residues. The germline V gene encodes CDR1 SGHTA and CDR2 FQGNSA. The CDR3 bases are TGTGCCAGCAGCTTAGCTCTAGCGAACAATGAGCAGTTCTTC. It translates to CASSLALANNEQFF.

This CDR3 reads CSVEGGQGIWTEAFF. CDR3 DNA: TGCAGCGTTGAAGGGGGACAGGGGATTTGGACTGAAGCTTTCTTT. V is TRBV29-1 and J is TRBJ1-1; TRBD1 agrees at 10 bases. Germline V gives CDR1 SQVTM, CDR2 ANQGSEA. V was pared by 1 base and J by 5 bases, with 7 bases of the junction left unmatched. CDR3 size: 15 residues. Full variable domain (outside the CDR3, taken from reference TRBV29-1 and TRBJ1-1): SAVISQKPSRDICQRGTSLTIQCQVDSQVTMMFWYRQQPGQSLTLIATANQGSEATYESGFVIDKFPISRPNLTFSTLTVSNMSPEDSSIYLCSVEGGQGIWTEAFFGQGTRLTVV.

The chain recombines TRBV6-6 with TRBJ2-7; possibly TRBD2 for D (6 bases). The CDR3 has 13 residues. The germline V gene has CDR1 MNHNY and CDR2 SVGAGI (reference sequence). V was pared by 5 bases and J by 6 bases, with 14 bases between. In DNA form, the CDR3 reads TGTGCCAGCAGTCGGGACTTCTTCTCCGAGCAGTACTTC. Translation gives CASSRDFFSEQYF.

The chain has TRBV11-3 and TRBJ2-2; TRBD2 aligns across 9 bases. This CDR3 has 16 residues. V trimming: 2 bases; J trimming: 4 bases; junction bases outside the gene matches: 5. Germline assignment: CDR1 SGHNT and CDR2 YENEEA. The CDR3 loop reads CASSLKGLATTGELFF. The CDR3 coding sequence is TGTGCCAGCAGCTTAAAAGGACTAGCGACCACCGGGGAGCTGTTTTTT.